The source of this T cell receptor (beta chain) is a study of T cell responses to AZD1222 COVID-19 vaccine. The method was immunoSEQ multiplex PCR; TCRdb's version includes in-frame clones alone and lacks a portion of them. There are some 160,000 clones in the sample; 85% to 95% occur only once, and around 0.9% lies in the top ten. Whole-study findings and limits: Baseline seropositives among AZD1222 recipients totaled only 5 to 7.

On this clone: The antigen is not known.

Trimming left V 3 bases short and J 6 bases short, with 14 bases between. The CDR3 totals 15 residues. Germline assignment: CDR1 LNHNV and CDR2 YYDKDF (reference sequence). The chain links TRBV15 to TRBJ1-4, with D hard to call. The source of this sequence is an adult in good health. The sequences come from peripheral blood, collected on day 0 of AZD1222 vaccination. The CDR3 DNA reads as TGTGCCACCAGCAGCCCCTTAGGGTTTTATGAAAAACTGTTTTTT. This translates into CATSSPLGFYEKLFF.